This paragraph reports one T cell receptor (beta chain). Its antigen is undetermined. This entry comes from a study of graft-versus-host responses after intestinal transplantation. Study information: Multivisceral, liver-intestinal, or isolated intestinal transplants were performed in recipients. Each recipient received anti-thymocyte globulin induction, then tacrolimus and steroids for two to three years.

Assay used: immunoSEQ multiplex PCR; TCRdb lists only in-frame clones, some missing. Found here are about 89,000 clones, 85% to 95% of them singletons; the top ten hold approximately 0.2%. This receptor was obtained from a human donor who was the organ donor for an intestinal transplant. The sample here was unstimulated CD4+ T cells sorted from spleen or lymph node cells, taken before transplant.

The CDR3 region has the DNA TGTGCCAGTCGGAGGGGAAACACTGAAGCTTTCTTT. Amino acids: CASRRGNTEAFF. The chain uses TRBV27 and TRBJ1-1; a weak D match, TRBD1 (5 bases). Germline CDR1 MNHEY, CDR2 SMNVEV (reference sequence). The CDR3 loop spans 12 amino acids. The V and J ends lost 9 bases and 2 bases respectively, with 10 bases between them.